The 21 T cell receptor beta chains given below trace back to one sample, sequenced in a study of T cells in Graves' hyperthyroidism and ophthalmopathy. RNA transcripts were the template for amplifying TCR beta CDR3 regions. The primer set for the first-round RT-PCR of the TCR CDR3 was HTBI. TCRdb processed the multiplex PCR reads anew with MiXCR; each CDR3 protein has one entry. The table lists approximately 640,000 distinct CDR3 sequences, 45% of them singletons, with less than 9% in the top ten. The material sequenced was peripheral blood or thyroid tissue (not recorded which). All receptors derive from an adult man with Graves' disease, either hyperthyroidism or ophthalmopathy (not recorded which).

The chain recombines TRBV5-1 with TRBJ1-3; D possibly corresponds to TRBD1 (6 bases). The V end lost 5 bases, the J end lost 2 bases, and 11 bases lay between the germline ends. The CDR3 is made up of 14 amino acids. Germline V gene sequence: CDR1 SGHRS, CDR2 YFSETQ. The DNA for the CDR3 is TGCGCCAGCAGGCCAGGGGAGGCTGGAAACACCATATATTTT. This translates into CASRPGEAGNTIYF.

Only a few counts were recorded for this clonotype. The V gene is TRBV7-9, the J gene TRBJ1-2; 9 bases map to TRBD1. V shed 6 bases and J 4 bases; nucleotides not matched to a gene: 6. CDR1 SEHNR and CDR2 FQNEAQ come from the germline V gene (reference sequence). The CDR3 spans 14 residues. The CDR3 region has the DNA TGTGCCAGCAGGGACAGGGGCTCTATCTATGGCTACACCTTC. This sequence encodes CASRDRGSIYGYTF.

CDR3 sequence reads: CSARDDRGGNQPQHF. The CDR3 DNA reads TGCAGTGCTAGAGATGACAGGGGTGGCAATCAGCCCCAGCATTTT. V and J are TRBV20-1 and TRBJ1-5; TRBD1 matches at 8 bases. J was trimmed by 2 bases and V by 0 bases; bases with no gene match: 3. The CDR3 covers 15 residues. Germline CDR1 is DFQATT and CDR2 is SNEGSKA (reference sequence).

The genes are TRBV7-2 and TRBJ2-5, with TRBD2 matching over 12 bases. Looked up from germline, CDR1 is SGHTA and CDR2 is FQGNSA. Unmatched junction bases numbered 7, after V lost 6 bases and J lost 5 bases. The CDR3 totals 15 residues. CDR3 region: CASRLAGGRGETQYF. The CDR3 nucleotides read TGTGCCAGCAGACTAGCGGGGGGCCGGGGGGAGACCCAGTACTTC.

This clonotype has more than one count but fewer than ten. The chain combines TRBV11-2 with TRBJ2-7; 8 nucleotides line up with TRBD2. Germline loops: CDR1 SGHAT, CDR2 FQNNGV. The CDR3 extends over 16 amino acids. Trimming removed 0 bases from V and 2 bases from J; junction bases left unmatched: 6. CDR3 in DNA: TGTGCCAGCAGCTTAGACCCGGGACTAGGGACCTACGAGCAGTACTTC. This encodes CASSLDPGLGTYEQYF.

The chain is built from TRBV5-4 and TRBJ1-2; 7 nucleotides line up with TRBD1. V shed 4 bases and J 3 bases; nucleotides not matched to a gene: 12. The V gene's germline CDR1 is SGHNT and CDR2 YYREEE (reference sequence). This CDR3 contains 16 residues. The CDR3 sequence is CASSVGGMTGHYGYTF. The CDR3 DNA sequence: TGTGCCAGCAGCGTGGGGGGGATGACAGGGCACTATGGCTACACCTTC. The entire variable domain, with the rest obtained from reference TRBV5-4 and TRBJ1-2, is as follows: ETGVTQSPTHLIKTRGQQVTLRCSSQSGHNTVSWYQQALGQGPQFIFQYYREEENGRGNFPPRFSGLQFPNYSSELNVNALELDDSALYLCASSVGGMTGHYGYTFGSGTRLTVV.

V and J are TRBV20-1 and TRBJ2-7, with 9 bases identical to TRBD2. Germline V gene sequence: CDR1 DFQATT, CDR2 SNEGSKA (reference sequence). V trimming: 4 bases; J trimming: 0 bases; junction bases outside the gene matches: 7. CDR3 size: 15 residues. The CDR3 nucleotides read TGCAGTGCTACCCGACTAGCGGCAAGCTCCTACGAGCAGTACTTC. Translating it yields CSATRLAASSYEQYF.

Ten or more counts support this clonotype. The rearrangement joins TRBV25-1 to TRBJ1-2; D is unclear. This CDR3 is 13 amino acids long. Trimming left V 5 bases short and J 4 bases short, with 11 bases between. CDR1 and CDR2 (germline): MGHDK, SYGVNS. DNA for the CDR3: TGTGCCAGCAGTTTCATAGGAGCCTATGGCTACACCTTC. It translates to CASSFIGAYGYTF.

The chain uses TRBV20-1 and TRBJ2-5; D tentatively fits TRBD1 or TRBD2 (5 bases each). The ends were cut back, 6 bases at V and 4 bases at J, with 15 bases in the middle. Germline loops: CDR1 DFQATT, CDR2 SNEGSKA (reference sequence). The length of the CDR3 is 13 residues. CDR3 DNA sequence: TGCAGTGCCAGCAGGCAGGGACCAGAGACCCAGTACTTC. The encoded protein is CSASRQGPETQYF.

V and J are TRBV11-2 and TRBJ2-1; D uncertain. Germline loops: CDR1 SGHAT, CDR2 FQNNGV. V lost 3 bases to trimming and J lost 6 bases, with 6 bases between them. This CDR3 has 12 residues. This chain's CDR3 is CASSFSLNEQFF. The CDR3 DNA sequence: TGTGCCAGCAGCTTTTCCCTCAATGAGCAGTTCTTC.

The gene calls are TRBV12-3 or TRBV12-4 and TRBJ1-2; D gene uncertain. Trimming took 6 bases from V and 5 from J, leaving 16 bases between them. The CDR3 has 14 residues. The CDR3 protein is CASSSGPGSYGYTF. The CDR3 coding sequence is TGTGCCAGCAGCTCCGGACCGGGGAGTTATGGCTACACCTTC.

This clonotype appeared once. The chain links TRBV4-1 to TRBJ2-5; D might be TRBD1 (6 bases). Trimming left V 8 bases short and J 2 bases short, with 21 bases between. This CDR3 spans 16 amino acids. Germline V gene lookup returns CDR1 MGHRA and CDR2 YSYEKL. The DNA for the CDR3 is TGCGCCAGCCGGCCGCAAGTTAACAGGGCACAAGAGACCCAGTACTTC. This sequence encodes CASRPQVNRAQETQYF.

The chain links TRBV5-1 to TRBJ2-5, with TRBD2 matching over 10 bases. The CDR3 extends over 15 amino acids. Germline trimming cut 4 bases from V and 5 bases from J; bases unmatched to any gene: 8. CDR1 SGHRS and CDR2 YFSETQ come from the germline V gene. The CDR3 is CASSATSGYEETQYF. The CDR3 DNA reads as TGCGCCAGCAGCGCGACTAGCGGGTATGAGGAGACCCAGTACTTC.

This clonotype was recorded at least ten times. CDR3 nucleotide sequence: TGTGCCAGCAGCGTAGTGGCAGTACCTATTAACTATGGCTACACCTTC. Protein: CASSVVAVPINYGYTF. J is TRBJ1-2 and V is TRBV9; D remains ambiguous. CDR3 length: 16 residues. Germline-derived CDR1 and CDR2 are SGDLS and YYNGEE. V lost 0 bases to trimming and J lost 1 base, with 13 bases between them.

The V call is TRBV6-5, the J call TRBJ2-5; D could derive from TRBD1 or TRBD2 (6 bases each). This CDR3 has 15 residues. Trimming left V 6 bases short and J 5 bases short, with 19 bases between. CDR1 is MNHEY, CDR2 SVGAGI, per germline. CDR3 protein: CASSRGRDIGETQYF. CDR3 coding DNA: TGTGCCAGCAGCCGGGGGCGGGATATCGGCGAGACCCAGTACTTC.

The chain joins TRBV10-3 to TRBJ2-7, with 9 positions matching TRBD1. The V and J ends lost 6 bases and 3 bases, in that order; junction bases with no gene match: 9. The CDR3 sequence is 15 residues long. The germline CDR1 and CDR2 sequences are ENHRY and SYGVKD. CDR3: CAIRGTGTGYYEQYF. Here the CDR3 DNA reads TGTGCCATCAGAGGAACCGGGACAGGGTACTACGAGCAGTACTTC.

This clonotype showed up many times. The chain employs TRBV9 and TRBJ1-6; 10 nucleotides agree with TRBD1. Per the germline V gene, CDR1 is SGDLS and CDR2 is YYNGEE. Unmatched junction bases numbered 3, after V lost 0 bases and J lost 9 bases. This CDR3 spans 15 amino acids. CDR3 sequence (DNA): TGTGCCAGCAGCGTAGGATGGACAGGGGGTTCACCCCTCCACTTT. This sequence encodes CASSVGWTGGSPLHF.

There are a few counts of this clonotype. The chain couples TRBV12-5 to TRBJ1-5; D not certain. CDR1 is LGHNT, CDR2 FRNRAP, per germline. CDR3 size: 13 residues. The ends were cut back, 1 base at V and 4 bases at J, with 5 bases in the middle. The CDR3 nucleotides are TGTGCTAGTGGTTTGGGGGATAATCAGCCCCAGCATTTT. Its protein is CASGLGDNQPQHF.

The chain combines TRBV20-1 with TRBJ1-2; no firm D call. Germline V gives CDR1 DFQATT, CDR2 SNEGSKA (reference sequence). V was shortened by 0 bases and J by 4 bases, with 12 bases between the two germline ends. The CDR3 is 14 residues long. DNA of the CDR3: TGCAGTGCTAGAGAGGGGAGCTTCGGCTATGGCTACACCTTC. It is translated as CSAREGSFGYGYTF.

The chain couples TRBV7-2 to TRBJ2-7; 10 bases are shared with TRBD2. The V gene end was trimmed by 2 bases and the J gene end by 4 bases; junction bases not matched to a gene: 8. In germline, CDR1 is SGHTA, CDR2 FQGNSA. The CDR3 has 16 amino acids. CDR3 bases: TGTGCCAGCAGCTTAAACGGTATAGCGGGAGGATACGAGCAGTACTTC. Translated: CASSLNGIAGGYEQYF.

This chain uses TRBV10-3 with TRBJ1-2; D ambiguous. CDR1 and CDR2 (germline): ENHRY, SYGVKD. There are 15 residues in the CDR3. Between the trimmed V and J ends, which lost 2 bases and 4 bases, there was a span of 14 bases. CDR3 loop: CAISEVVGSIYGYTF. Written as DNA, the CDR3 is TGTGCCATCAGTGAGGTCGTTGGTTCTATCTATGGCTACACCTTC.